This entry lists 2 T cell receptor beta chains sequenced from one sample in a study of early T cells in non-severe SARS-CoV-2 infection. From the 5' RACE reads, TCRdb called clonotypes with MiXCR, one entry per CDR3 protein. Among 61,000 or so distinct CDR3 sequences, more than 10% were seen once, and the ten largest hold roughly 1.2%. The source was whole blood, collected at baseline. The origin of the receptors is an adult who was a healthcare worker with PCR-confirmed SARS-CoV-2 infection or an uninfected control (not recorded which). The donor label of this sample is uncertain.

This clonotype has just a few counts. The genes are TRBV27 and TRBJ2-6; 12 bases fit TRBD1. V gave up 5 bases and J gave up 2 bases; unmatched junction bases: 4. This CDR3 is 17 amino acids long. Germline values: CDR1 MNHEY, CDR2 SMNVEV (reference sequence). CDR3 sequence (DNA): TGTGCCAGCAGTCCGGGACAGGGGGCGCCTGGGGCCAACGTCCTGACTTTC. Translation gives CASSPGQGAPGANVLTF.

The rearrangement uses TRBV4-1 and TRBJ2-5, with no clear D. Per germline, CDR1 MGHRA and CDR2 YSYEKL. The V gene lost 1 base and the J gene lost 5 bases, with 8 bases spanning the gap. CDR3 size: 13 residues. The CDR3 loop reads CASSQGLWETQYF. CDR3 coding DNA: TGCGCCAGCAGCCAAGGATTATGGGAGACCCAGTACTTC.